Below are 27 T cell receptor beta chains sequenced from a single sample in a study of T cells after posttransplantation cyclophosphamide. Here immunoSEQ multiplex PCR was the method, and the copy in TCRdb shows in-frame clones only, minus some. The sample carries approximately 23,000 clones, about 97% recorded once. Cells defined as naive were viable CD3+CD4+ or CD3+CD8+ and CCR7+CD45RA+CD45RO-CD95-CD27+CD28+. The sample comprised naive CD4+ T cells sorted from PBMCs. Source of these receptors: a man aged 45-65 years in good health, CMV-negative, and a related stem cell transplant donor.

The rearrangement uses TRBV7-9 and TRBJ2-1; D not resolved. The germline V and J ends were trimmed by 3 bases and 9 bases, with 9 bases remaining between them. This CDR3 region has 12 residues. Germline V gives CDR1 SEHNR, CDR2 FQNEAQ (reference sequence). This CDR3 reads CASSLISVEQFF. In DNA form, the CDR3 reads TGTGCCAGCAGCTTGATATCGGTTGAGCAGTTCTTC.

The chain combines TRBV29-1 with TRBJ2-1, with D maybe TRBD2 (6 bases). The germline V and J ends were trimmed by 5 bases and 1 base, with 12 bases remaining between them. This CDR3 is built from 14 residues. In germline, CDR1 is SQVTM, CDR2 ANQGSEA. The CDR3 here is CSVTSPGSYNEQFF. The CDR3 nucleotides are TGCAGCGTTACTAGCCCGGGTTCCTACAATGAGCAGTTCTTC.

Remarks on this clone: A junction boundary mismatches the germline segment, possibly from a read error. This chain uses TRBV9 with TRBJ1-2; no reliable D call. The CDR3 has 13 amino acids. Per germline, CDR1 SGDLS and CDR2 YYNGEE. The CDR3 nucleotides are TGTGCCAGCAGCGCTGATTCGGGATATGGGTACACCTTC. It encodes CASSADSGYGYTF.

V and J are TRBV18 and TRBJ2-2; D uncertain. The CDR3 contains 14 residues. V was pared by 1 base and J by 4 bases, with 7 bases between. Germline lookup yields CDR1 KGHSH and CDR2 LQKENI. The CDR3 is CASSPRFGTGELFF. Written as DNA, the CDR3 is TGTGCCAGCTCACCACGTTTCGGCACCGGGGAGCTGTTTTTT.

This clone was observed a single time. V gene TRBV7-2 combines with J gene TRBJ2-7, with 9 bases aligning to TRBD1. Per germline, CDR1 SGHTA and CDR2 FQGNSA. J gave up 2 bases and V 1 base, and 6 bases lay outside the gene matches. There are 16 residues in the CDR3. CDR3 loop: CASSLEGRQGAYEQYF. The CDR3 DNA follows: TGTGCCAGCAGCTTAGAAGGGAGACAGGGGGCCTACGAGCAGTACTTC. Full variable domain (rest looked up from reference TRBV7-2 and TRBJ2-7): GAGVSQSPSNKVTEKGKDVELRCDPISGHTALYWYRQSLGQGLEFLIYFQGNSAPDKSGLPSDRFSAERTGGSVSTLTIQRTQQEDSAVYLCASSLEGRQGAYEQYFGPGTRLTVT.

The V and J genes are TRBV25-1 and TRBJ2-1; 13 nucleotides line up with TRBD2. The CDR3 totals 16 residues. Trimming removed 5 bases from V and 6 bases from J; junction bases left unmatched: 7. CDR1 and CDR2 (germline): MGHDK, SYGVNS. This CDR3 reads CASSTRTSGGPNEQFF. CDR3 nucleotides: TGTGCCAGCAGTACACGGACTAGCGGGGGCCCCAATGAGCAGTTCTTC.

This sequence joins TRBV5-4 and TRBJ2-6; D not resolved. Deletions cut 4 bases from V and 0 bases from J, with 11 bases between. Germline V gene lookup returns CDR1 SGHNT and CDR2 YYREEE (reference sequence). The CDR3 length is 16 residues. The CDR3 protein is CASSVRVDSGANVLTF. The CDR3, as DNA: TGTGCCAGCAGCGTGCGCGTCGACTCTGGGGCCAACGTCCTGACTTTC. The complete variable domain, with remaining parts taken from reference TRBV5-4 and TRBJ2-6, reads ETGVTQSPTHLIKTRGQQVTLRCSSQSGHNTVSWYQQALGQGPQFIFQYYREEENGRGNFPPRFSGLQFPNYSSELNVNALELDDSALYLCASSVRVDSGANVLTFGAGSRLTVL.

The chain recombines TRBV4-1 with TRBJ2-7, with 8 bases aligning to TRBD1. Germline loops: CDR1 MGHRA, CDR2 YSYEKL. V was pared by 4 bases and J by 2 bases, with 10 bases of the junction left unmatched. This CDR3 is built from 16 residues. The CDR3: CASSPTFSGGAYEQYF. The CDR3 DNA reads TGCGCCAGCAGCCCGACTTTTTCAGGGGGCGCCTACGAGCAGTACTTC.

This chain connects TRBV5-1 to TRBJ1-1, with a weak D call TRBD1 (6 bases). CDR1 and CDR2 (germline): SGHRS, YFSETQ. Trimming stripped 5 bases from V and 0 bases from J, with 8 bases between. CDR3 size: 13 residues. This chain's CDR3 is CASRDSLNTEAFF. CDR3 bases: TGCGCCAGCAGGGACAGTCTGAACACTGAAGCTTTCTTT.

The chain links TRBV4-3 to TRBJ1-2, with 7 bases matching TRBD1. The germline V gene encodes CDR1 LGHNA and CDR2 YSLEER. The V segment lost 3 bases and the J segment 0 bases; nucleotides outside the gene matches: 4. The CDR3 extends over 15 amino acids. CDR3 DNA sequence: TGCGCCAGCAGCCACGCAGGGGGGTCTAACTATGGCTACACCTTC. Translation gives CASSHAGGSNYGYTF.

The rearrangement links TRBV5-4 to TRBJ2-7; 8 nucleotides match TRBD1. The germline V gene encodes CDR1 SGHNT and CDR2 YYREEE (reference sequence). The CDR3 loop spans 13 amino acids. Unmatched junction bases numbered 5, after V lost 4 bases and J lost 5 bases. CDR3 DNA: TGTGCCAGCAGCATGACAGGGGCCAACGAGCAGTACTTC. Encoded protein: CASSMTGANEQYF.

V is TRBV7-9 and J is TRBJ1-1; D gene ambiguous. With 8 bases removed from V and 5 bases from J, the gap between germline ends came to 15 bases. The CDR3 has 13 amino acids. Germline assignment: CDR1 SEHNR and CDR2 FQNEAQ (reference sequence). The CDR3 coding sequence is TGTGCCAGCGCGAGGGAAAAGGTTACTGAAGCTTTCTTT. It specifies CASAREKVTEAFF.

The chain has TRBV19 and TRBJ1-1; D remains unclear. The CDR3 spans 16 residues. CDR1 and CDR2 (germline): LNHDA, SQIVND (reference sequence). V was trimmed by 4 bases and J by 0 bases, leaving 15 bases between them. CDR3 amino acids: CASSTSTTSLNTEAFF. CDR3 coding DNA: TGTGCCAGTAGTACATCAACGACAAGCCTGAACACTGAAGCTTTCTTT.

This clone was detected only once. The V gene is TRBV4-2, the J gene TRBJ2-3, with no clear D. There are 15 residues in the CDR3. V was pared by 2 bases and J by 0 bases, with 9 bases between. Germline V gene sequence: CDR1 LGHNA, CDR2 YNFKEQ. The CDR3 DNA reads TGTGCCAGCAGCCAAAGCCCCTCGAGCACAGATACGCAGTATTTT. Translated, it gives CASSQSPSSTDTQYF.

The chain uses TRBV5-1 and TRBJ2-5, with D possibly being TRBD1 (5 bases). Germline values: CDR1 SGHRS, CDR2 YFSETQ. V dropped 2 bases and J dropped 1 base, with 9 bases sitting between them. There are 14 residues in the CDR3. CDR3 DNA sequence: TGCGCCAGCAGCTTTGACAGTTTCCAAGAGACCCAGTACTTC. It is translated as CASSFDSFQETQYF. Full variable domain (rest looked up from reference TRBV5-1 and TRBJ2-5): KAGVTQTPRYLIKTRGQQVTLSCSPISGHRSVSWYQQTPGQGLQFLFEYFSETQRNKGNFPGRFSGRQFSNSRSEMNVSTLELGDSALYLCASSFDSFQETQYFGPGTRLLVL.

This sequence joins TRBV2 and TRBJ2-5; the match to TRBD2 covers 10 bases. The CDR3 has 14 residues. Trimming took 8 bases from V and 5 from J; bases not matched to a gene: 8. From germline, CDR1 is SNHLY and CDR2 FYNNEI. The CDR3 region has the DNA TGTGCCAGCCCGGCTAGCGGGGGTCGGGAGACCCAGTACTTC. Amino acid sequence: CASPASGGRETQYF.

The rearrangement links TRBV7-8 to TRBJ2-4; TRBD2 aligns across 7 bases. The CDR3 totals 18 residues. Germline CDR1 SGHVS, CDR2 FQNEAQ. After removal of 1 base from V and 0 bases from J, the junction contained 9 bases not matched to a gene. The CDR3 loop reads CASSLVWSSGTAKNIQYF. Here the CDR3 DNA reads TGTGCCAGCAGCTTAGTTTGGTCTAGCGGCACAGCCAAAAACATTCAGTACTTC. The whole variable domain, filled in from reference TRBV7-8 and TRBJ2-4, reads GAGVSQSPRYKVAKRGQDVALRCDPISGHVSLFWYQQALGQGPEFLTYFQNEAQLDKSGLPSDRFFAERPEGSVSTLKIQRTQQEDSAVYLCASSLVWSSGTAKNIQYFGAGTRLSVL.

This chain connects TRBV6-5 to TRBJ2-1; tentative D call: TRBD1 (5 bases). V lost 3 bases and J lost 0, with 9 bases in between. The CDR3 is 15 residues long. Per the germline V gene, CDR1 is MNHEY and CDR2 is SVGAGI. The CDR3 sequence is CASSYSTVSYNEQFF. The CDR3 DNA reads TGTGCCAGCAGTTATTCGACAGTCTCCTACAATGAGCAGTTCTTC.

This chain uses TRBV7-2 with TRBJ2-5; TRBD2 might be the D (5 bases). This CDR3 comprises 15 residues. Per germline, CDR1 SGHTA and CDR2 FQGNSA. The V gene lost 2 bases and the J gene lost 2 bases, with 12 bases spanning the gap. The CDR3 here is CASSLMGSSQETQYF. The CDR3 region has the DNA TGTGCCAGCAGCTTAATGGGGAGTAGTCAAGAGACCCAGTACTTC.

On this clone itself: Other DNA sequences within the sample encode an identical CDR3. This chain connects TRBV5-8 to TRBJ1-6, with 7 bases lining up with TRBD1. Per germline, CDR1 SGHTS and CDR2 YDEGEE. The trim removed 1 base at V and 10 bases at J, leaving 5 bases unmatched. The CDR3 runs 14 residues. The CDR3 region is CASSLRQGYSPLHF. CDR3 bases: TGTGCCAGCAGCTTGAGACAGGGCTACTCACCCCTCCACTTT.

The chain carries TRBV6-4 and TRBJ2-1, with 8 bases identical to TRBD2. With V trimmed by 0 bases and J by 6 bases, 4 bases remained unmatched. This CDR3 spans 15 amino acids. Germline loops: CDR1 MRHNA, CDR2 SNTAGT. CDR3: CASSDSSGTPNEQFF. In nucleotides, the CDR3 is TGTGCCAGCAGTGACTCTAGCGGGACTCCCAATGAGCAGTTCTTC.

V and J are TRBV5-1 and TRBJ2-7, with 12 bases aligning to TRBD2. V trimming: 5 bases; J trimming: 0 bases; junction bases outside the gene matches: 0. Germline-derived CDR1 and CDR2 are SGHRS and YFSETQ. The CDR3 is made up of 14 amino acids. The CDR3, as DNA: TGCGCCAGCAGGACTAGCGGGAGCTCCTACGAGCAGTACTTC. This sequence encodes CASRTSGSSYEQYF.

The chain is built from TRBV18 and TRBJ2-3, with D hard to call. Germline lookup yields CDR1 KGHSH and CDR2 LQKENI. V lost 6 bases to trimming and J lost 0 bases, with 4 bases between them. The CDR3 totals 12 residues. CDR3 amino acids: CASSPSTDTQYF. DNA for the CDR3: TGTGCCAGCTCCCCGAGCACAGATACGCAGTATTTT.

V gene TRBV10-3 combines with J gene TRBJ2-7, with TRBD1 identical over 8 bases. Germline-derived CDR1 and CDR2 are ENHRY and SYGVKD. After removal of 10 bases from V and 6 bases from J, the junction contained 17 bases not matched to a gene. The CDR3 length is 15 residues. DNA for the CDR3: TGTGCCACCCGAACCCCGGTCAGGGGGCGGTCCGAGCAGTACTTC. Amino acids: CATRTPVRGRSEQYF.

The CDR3 loop is CASSQEGQPATDTQYF. CDR3 coding DNA: TGCGCCAGCAGCCAAGAGGGACAGCCCGCCACAGATACGCAGTATTTT. The chain employs TRBV4-1 and TRBJ2-3, with 7 bases matching TRBD1. Germline CDR1 MGHRA, CDR2 YSYEKL. The ends lost 0 bases at V and 2 bases at J; junction bases unmatched: 5. The CDR3 is 16 amino acids.

The V gene is TRBV7-3, the J gene TRBJ2-1; 9 positions agree with TRBD2. V shed 3 bases, J shed 4 bases, and the junction held 4 bases outside the gene matches. The CDR3 consists of 15 residues. Germline loops: CDR1 SGHTA, CDR2 FQGTGA. The CDR3 nucleotides are TGTGCCAGCAGCTTCGCTAGCGGGGCATACAATGAGCAGTTCTTC. It yields the protein CASSFASGAYNEQFF.

The J gene is TRBJ2-1, the V gene TRBV11-3, with D possibly matching TRBD2 (5 bases). This CDR3 has 13 amino acids. The germline V gene has CDR1 SGHNT and CDR2 YENEEA. The V end was cut by 0 bases, the J end by 9 bases, with 9 bases between. CDR3 bases: TGTGCCAGCAGCTTAGATTCGGCGGGTGAGCAGTTCTTC. Translating gives CASSLDSAGEQFF.